A single sample is the source of the 20 T cell receptor beta chains below, sequenced in a study of T cell responses to AZD1222 COVID-19 vaccine. Profiling relied on immunoSEQ multiplex PCR, and the TCRdb table lists in-frame clones only, not all of them. Of about 200,000 clones in the sample, around 90% were seen once. The input for sequencing was peripheral blood, taken 28 days after the second dose of the MenACWY control vaccine. These TCRs come from an adult who received the MenACWY meningococcal vaccine as a control.

J is TRBJ1-4 and V is TRBV19; D gene ambiguous. The CDR3 totals 15 residues. The germline gives CDR1 LNHDA, CDR2 SQIVND (reference sequence). V was cut by 5 bases and J by 8 bases, with 18 bases left in between. The chain's CDR3 is CASSPPGGFGEKLFF. The CDR3 region has the DNA TGTGCCAGTAGTCCTCCGGGAGGGTTTGGGGAAAAACTGTTTTTT. Using reference TRBV19 and TRBJ1-4 for the parts outside the CDR3, the full variable domain is DGGITQSPKYLFRKEGQNVTLSCEQNLNHDAMYWYRQDPGQGLRLIYYSQIVNDFQKGDIAEGYSVSREKKESFPLTVTSAQKNPTAFYLCASSPPGGFGEKLFFGSGTQLSVL.

The V and J genes are TRBV2 and TRBJ2-4, with TRBD1 matching over 11 bases. Germline V gene data show CDR1 as SNHLY and CDR2 as FYNNEI. This CDR3 has 15 residues. With V trimmed by 5 bases and J by 7 bases, 7 bases remained unmatched. The CDR3: CASSPWTGGWNIQYF. DNA for the CDR3: TGTGCCAGCAGTCCTTGGACAGGGGGCTGGAACATTCAGTACTTC.

This chain connects TRBV6-5 to TRBJ1-6; TRBD1 might be the D (5 bases). V was shortened by 0 bases and J by 10 bases, with 13 bases between the two germline ends. CDR3 length: 15 amino acids. Germline-derived CDR1 and CDR2 are MNHEY and SVGAGI. The CDR3: CASSYSAGLRSPLHF. For the CDR3, the DNA is TGTGCCAGCAGTTACTCAGCAGGGTTAAGGTCACCCCTCCACTTT.

The CDR3 sequence is CASSYPARGRNTGELFF. CDR3 bases: TGTGCCAGCAGTTACCCCGCCAGGGGGCGAAACACCGGGGAGCTGTTTTTT. The chain employs TRBV28 and TRBJ2-2, with TRBD1 matching over 8 bases. Germline V gene sequence: CDR1 MDHEN, CDR2 SYDVKM. This CDR3 is built from 17 residues. J gave up 2 bases and V 4 bases, and 9 bases lay outside the gene matches.

The V and J genes are TRBV7-2 and TRBJ2-7, with TRBD2 matching over 7 bases. V lost 5 bases and J lost 1; bases outside the gene matches: 8. The CDR3 sequence is 15 residues long. CDR1 is SGHTA and CDR2 is FQGNSA in the germline V gene. CDR3 DNA: TGTGCCAGCAGCCCCTGGGCTAGCGGTTCCTACGAGCAGTACTTC. Translated, it gives CASSPWASGSYEQYF.

V is TRBV19 and J is TRBJ2-5; 7 bases match TRBD2. Trimming took 3 bases from V and 5 from J; bases not matched to a gene: 9. CDR3 length: 15 residues. Germline loops: CDR1 LNHDA, CDR2 SQIVND (reference sequence). CDR3 in amino acids: CASSIGGGPAETQYF. The CDR3 DNA sequence: TGTGCCAGTAGTATCGGGGGAGGGCCCGCCGAGACCCAGTACTTC.

CDR3 DNA sequence: TGTGCCAGCAGTTTACGAAGACTAGCGGGAGGTAATGAGCAGTTCTTC. It codes for CASSLRRLAGGNEQFF. The chain recombines TRBV27 with TRBJ2-1, with 13 bases that match TRBD2. In germline, CDR1 is MNHEY, CDR2 SMNVEV (reference sequence). The CDR3 has 16 amino acids. Trimming cost V 2 bases and J 7 bases; bases outside gene matches: 5.

J is TRBJ1-1 and V is TRBV5-5, with no clear D. Germline V gene lookup returns CDR1 SGHKS and CDR2 YYEKEE (reference sequence). Deletions cut 0 bases from V and 7 bases from J, with 13 bases between. This CDR3 region has 14 residues. The CDR3 DNA reads TGTGCCAGCAGCTTGGCCGGCAGGCAACTTGAAGCTTTCTTT. This gives the protein CASSLAGRQLEAFF.

This sequence joins TRBV7-8 and TRBJ1-5, with D uncertain. V lost 3 bases to trimming and J lost 5 bases, with 11 bases between them. Germline V gives CDR1 SGHVS, CDR2 FQNEAQ. The CDR3 consists of 14 residues. The CDR3 spells CASSLSEGDQPQHF. CDR3 nucleotide sequence: TGTGCCAGCAGCTTGTCGGAGGGAGATCAGCCCCAGCATTTT.

The chain is built from TRBV7-9 and TRBJ1-2; TRBD1 matches 8 bases. This CDR3 comprises 12 residues. V gave up 5 bases and J gave up 7 bases; unmatched junction bases: 3. Germline-derived CDR1 and CDR2 are SEHNR and FQNEAQ (reference sequence). The CDR3 DNA sequence: TGTGCCAGCAGCCCGGACAGGGTTGGCTACACCTTC. It specifies CASSPDRVGYTF.

J is TRBJ1-2 and V is TRBV5-6, with 8 bases lining up with TRBD1. The J segment lost 7 bases and the V segment lost 2 bases, leaving 4 bases of the junction unmatched. From germline, CDR1 is SGHDT and CDR2 YYEEEE. The CDR3 is 13 amino acids. CDR3 sequence (DNA): TGTGCCAGCAGCTTTGCAGGGGGCGTTGGCTACACCTTC. Residues: CASSFAGGVGYTF.

V and J are TRBV18 and TRBJ1-1; no reliable D call. From germline, CDR1 is KGHSH and CDR2 LQKENI. The germline V and J ends were trimmed by 4 bases and 1 base, with 7 bases remaining between them. The CDR3 is made up of 13 amino acids. This CDR3 is CASSRGANTEAFF. The CDR3, as DNA: TGTGCCAGCTCACGTGGCGCGAACACTGAAGCTTTCTTT.

V usage is TRBV7-7 and J usage is TRBJ2-2, with 8 bases identical to TRBD1. The CDR3 covers 15 residues. Germline CDR1 and CDR2: SSHAT and FNYEAQ (reference sequence). J lost 5 bases, V lost 5 bases, and 7 bases had no gene match. CDR3 protein: CASSLRGRGTGELFF. The DNA of the CDR3 is TGTGCCAGCAGCCTCAGGGGGCGCGGGACCGGGGAGCTGTTTTTT.

V and J are TRBV30 and TRBJ1-1; the D is unclear. The CDR3 loop spans 14 amino acids. The V gene's germline CDR1 is GTSNPN and CDR2 SVGIG (reference sequence). V shed 2 bases and J shed 1 base, with 11 bases lying between them. CDR3: CAWSSHSQNTEAFF. The CDR3 DNA sequence: TGTGCCTGGAGTTCCCACAGCCAGAACACTGAAGCTTTCTTT.

This clone has only one observation. The V call is TRBV18, the J call TRBJ2-2; 8 positions match TRBD1. V trimming: 3 bases; J trimming: 5 bases; junction bases outside the gene matches: 5. CDR3 length equals 15 residues. The germline gives CDR1 KGHSH, CDR2 LQKENI. The chain's CDR3 is CASSPRQGSTGELFF. The CDR3 DNA follows: TGTGCCAGCTCACCCAGACAGGGGAGTACCGGGGAGCTGTTTTTT.

As concerns this clone: Other DNA sequences from this sample encode an identical CDR3 as well. J is TRBJ2-1 and V is TRBV7-2; no clear D. The V gene lost 5 bases and the J gene lost 3 bases, with 5 bases spanning the gap. Germline V lookup: CDR1 SGHTA, CDR2 FQGNSA. The CDR3 is made up of 12 amino acids. CDR3: CASSLDYNEQFF. As DNA, the CDR3 is TGTGCCAGCAGCCTGGACTACAATGAGCAGTTCTTC. Using reference TRBV7-2 and TRBJ2-1 for the parts outside the CDR3, the full variable domain is GAGVSQSPSNKVTEKGKDVELRCDPISGHTALYWYRQSLGQGLEFLIYFQGNSAPDKSGLPSDRFSAERTGGSVSTLTIQRTQQEDSAVYLCASSLDYNEQFFGPGTRLTVL.

The chain joins TRBV29-1 to TRBJ1-3; tentative D call: TRBD1 (5 bases). Germline CDR1 and CDR2: SQVTM and ANQGSEA. V was shortened by 7 bases and J by 6 bases, with 16 bases between the two germline ends. CDR3 size: 13 residues. This CDR3 reads CSGHGASENTIYF. CDR3 nucleotide sequence: TGCAGCGGCCACGGGGCGAGTGAAAACACCATATATTTT.

This chain joins TRBV19 and TRBJ2-5; 7 bases are shared with TRBD1. Trimming removed 1 base from V and 4 bases from J; junction bases left unmatched: 9. This CDR3 spans 16 amino acids. The germline V gene has CDR1 LNHDA and CDR2 SQIVND (reference sequence). For the CDR3, the DNA is TGTGCCAGTAGTATAGGTTCGGGACAGAAAGGAGAGACCCAGTACTTC. It encodes CASSIGSGQKGETQYF.

Note on this clone: This sample also contains other DNA sequences that code for the same CDR3. V and J are TRBV19 and TRBJ2-3, with unresolved D. There are 11 residues in the CDR3. V was trimmed by 3 bases and J by 6 bases, leaving 4 bases between them. Germline V CDR1 and CDR2: LNHDA, SQIVND (reference sequence). CDR3 in DNA: TGTGCCAGTAGTATCGGGGATACGCAGTATTTT. It is translated as CASSIGDTQYF.

This rearrangement joins TRBV6-5 to TRBJ1-1; D might be TRBD1 (5 bases). V shed 5 bases and J shed 1 base, with 11 bases lying between them. CDR3 length equals 14 residues. Germline-derived CDR1 and CDR2 are MNHEY and SVGAGI. As DNA, the CDR3 is TGTGCCAGCAGTCATCGACAGCAGAACACTGAAGCTTTCTTT. Its protein is CASSHRQQNTEAFF.